Shown below are 32 T cell receptor beta chains from a single sample sequenced in a study of cytomegalovirus exposure and HLA in healthy donors. In the PCR, 60 Vbeta and 13 Jbeta primers were used. The protocol was immunoSEQ multiplex PCR, while the TCRdb copy is restricted to in-frame clones and leaves out a portion. The sample includes 98,000 or so clones, around 77% of them seen just once. What was sequenced was PBMCs. The source of these receptors is a female donor in good health and CMV-seronegative.

The chain recombines TRBV5-1 with TRBJ2-1; no reliable D call. Germline lookup yields CDR1 SGHRS and CDR2 YFSETQ. CDR3 size: 15 residues. Deletions cut 4 bases from V and 0 bases from J, with 11 bases between. The CDR3 coding sequence is TGCGCCAGCAGCCCCCACTCGAGCTCCTACAATGAGCAGTTCTTC. This encodes CASSPHSSSYNEQFF. Using reference TRBV5-1 and TRBJ2-1 for the parts outside the CDR3, the full variable domain is KAGVTQTPRYLIKTRGQQVTLSCSPISGHRSVSWYQQTPGQGLQFLFEYFSETQRNKGNFPGRFSGRQFSNSRSEMNVSTLELGDSALYLCASSPHSSSYNEQFFGPGTRLTVL.

There are many counts of this clone. The chain links TRBV29-1 to TRBJ1-1, with 11 bases matching TRBD1. Trimming took 4 bases from V and 3 from J; bases not matched to a gene: 7. There are 15 residues in the CDR3. Germline-derived CDR1 and CDR2 are SQVTM and ANQGSEA. The CDR3 coding sequence is TGCAGCGTTGGGTGGGACAGGGGGAAGGACACTGAAGCTTTCTTT. As protein: CSVGWDRGKDTEAFF.

This sequence joins TRBV19 and TRBJ2-5; D is perhaps TRBD1 (6 bases). The CDR3 loop spans 14 amino acids. V shed 8 bases and J shed 11 bases, with 24 bases lying between them. CDR1 and CDR2 (germline): LNHDA, SQIVND (reference sequence). In DNA form, the CDR3 reads TGTGCCAGTTCGTTTTACAGGGACCCTCTTGAGCAGTACTTC. Amino acid sequence: CASSFYRDPLEQYF.

The chain carries TRBV7-2 and TRBJ2-2; D unresolved. Germline-derived CDR1 and CDR2 are SGHTA and FQGNSA. V lost 5 bases and J 1 base, leaving 11 bases between the germline ends. The CDR3 totals 15 residues. CDR3 coding DNA: TGTGCCAGCAGCCCCTTGAGAGGGAACACCGGGGAGCTGTTTTTT. Encoded protein: CASSPLRGNTGELFF.

The chain combines TRBV27 with TRBJ1-4; 7 bases match TRBD1. The CDR3 is made up of 16 amino acids. Germline lookup yields CDR1 MNHEY and CDR2 SMNVEV (reference sequence). With 8 bases clipped from V and 0 bases from J, the junction kept 9 bases outside the gene matches. Here the CDR3 DNA reads TGTGCCAGCCGAGGGGGACAGCCTGCAACTAATGAAAAACTGTTTTTT. Its protein product is CASRGGQPATNEKLFF.

This clone was seen a single time. This chain links TRBV6-6 with TRBJ1-2; 7 bases match TRBD1. Germline V CDR1 and CDR2: MNHNY, SVGAGI (reference sequence). Trimming cost V 10 bases and J 6 bases; bases outside gene matches: 5. The CDR3 contains 11 residues. As DNA, the CDR3 is TGTGCCACTTTCGGGACAGATGGCTACACCTTC. This encodes CATFGTDGYTF.

This clone was recorded only once. The V call is TRBV6-5, the J call TRBJ2-7, with D maybe TRBD1 (5 bases). There are 16 residues in the CDR3. Trimming stripped 2 bases from V and 4 bases from J, with 18 bases between. CDR1 and CDR2 from the germline V gene are MNHEY and SVGAGI. CDR3 amino acids: CASSYGSGPGPYEQYF. The CDR3 bases are TGTGCCAGCAGTTACGGATCAGGGCCGGGCCCATACGAGCAGTACTTC.

Details on this clone: The CDR3 ends on some other residue instead of the conserved phenylalanine or tryptophan, so this is likely a read error. No DNA is shown, since the ends of the CDR3 on it are uncertain; the CDR3 is the one TCRdb lists. This chain uses TRBV29-1 with TRBJ1-3; TRBD1, the table's D call, was not compared with the DNA. The CDR3 numbers 10 amino acids, ends counted. Germline CDR1 and CDR2: SQVTM and ANQGSEA. The CDR3 loop reads CSVHFGDTAL.

This chain connects TRBV2 to TRBJ2-7; 11 positions agree with TRBD2. Germline CDR1 reads SNHLY; CDR2 reads FYNNEI. V shed 7 bases and J 5 bases; nucleotides not matched to a gene: 10. This CDR3 region has 15 residues. The CDR3 DNA is TGTGCCAGCACCACCGGGACTAGCGGTTCCCACGAGCAGTACTTC. It is translated as CASTTGTSGSHEQYF.

J is TRBJ2-7 and V is TRBV2; perhaps TRBD2 as D (6 bases). Between the trimmed V and J ends, which lost 7 bases and 0 bases, there was a span of 13 bases. This CDR3 is built from 14 residues. CDR1 and CDR2 from the germline V gene are SNHLY and FYNNEI. CDR3 protein: CASMSGLSSYEQYF. The DNA for the CDR3 is TGTGCCAGCATGAGCGGGTTGAGCTCCTACGAGCAGTACTTC.

CDR3 DNA sequence: TGTGCCAGCAGCCCGAGGCCAGGGGGCTCACCCCTCCACTTT. This codes for CASSPRPGGSPLHF. The chain uses TRBV7-8 and TRBJ1-6; 8 bases align to TRBD1. Germline trimming cut 5 bases from V and 10 bases from J; bases unmatched to any gene: 7. Germline values: CDR1 SGHVS, CDR2 FQNEAQ. The CDR3 has 14 amino acids.

The V gene is TRBV15, the J gene TRBJ2-3; TRBD1 might be the D (5 bases). From germline, CDR1 is LNHNV and CDR2 YYDKDF (reference sequence). This CDR3 comprises 17 residues. V lost 4 bases and J lost 5, with 22 bases in between. The CDR3 spells CATSIPIFAGRIDTQYF. CDR3 sequence (DNA): TGTGCCACCAGCATCCCCATTTTCGCAGGGCGGATAGATACGCAGTATTTT.

The chain carries TRBV14 and TRBJ1-6; 7 bases agree with TRBD1. The CDR3 contains 16 residues. V lost 0 bases to trimming and J lost 6 bases; unmatched junction nucleotides: 5. Germline CDR1 reads SGHDN; CDR2 reads FVKESK. CDR3 DNA sequence: TGTGCCAGCAGCCAAGAAGACAGGGCGCGTAATTCACCCCTCCACTTT. Translation: CASSQEDRARNSPLHF. Complete variable domain (other parts from reference TRBV14 and TRBJ1-6): EAGVTQFPSHSVIEKGQTVTLRCDPISGHDNLYWYRRVMGKEIKFLLHFVKESKQDESGMPNNRFLAERTGGTYSTLKVQPAELEDSGVYFCASSQEDRARNSPLHFGNGTRLTVT.

The chain combines TRBV5-1 with TRBJ2-1; D call uncertain. The CDR3 is made up of 13 amino acids. The germline gives CDR1 SGHRS, CDR2 YFSETQ. The V end was cut by 6 bases, the J end by 0 bases, with 7 bases between. Here the CDR3 DNA reads TGCGCCAGCACAGCGAGCTCCTACAATGAGCAGTTCTTC. This gives the protein CASTASSYNEQFF.

The rearrangement uses TRBV6-1 and TRBJ1-5, with 9 bases identical to TRBD1. V dropped 4 bases and J dropped 0; count of bases not matched to a gene: 7. The CDR3 spans 17 residues. The germline gives CDR1 MNHNS, CDR2 SASEGT. CDR3 residues: CASSAGQGIDSNQPQHF. Here the CDR3 DNA reads TGTGCCAGCAGTGCGGGACAGGGAATCGATAGCAATCAGCCCCAGCATTTT.

The chain carries TRBV5-1 and TRBJ2-7, with a tentative D call TRBD1 (5 bases). The CDR3 has 13 amino acids. Looked up from germline, CDR1 is SGHRS and CDR2 is YFSETQ. The ends were cut back, 1 base at V and 1 base at J, with 6 bases in the middle. The CDR3 is CASSLWTSYEQYF. CDR3 DNA: TGCGCCAGCAGCTTGTGGACATCCTACGAGCAGTACTTC. Looking up the rest from reference TRBV5-1 and TRBJ2-7 gives the full variable domain: KAGVTQTPRYLIKTRGQQVTLSCSPISGHRSVSWYQQTPGQGLQFLFEYFSETQRNKGNFPGRFSGRQFSNSRSEMNVSTLELGDSALYLCASSLWTSYEQYFGPGTRLTVT.

The genes are TRBV5-4 and TRBJ1-6, with 10 bases matching TRBD1. Germline CDR1 SGHNT, CDR2 YYREEE (reference sequence). Losses at the gene ends were 3 bases for V and 7 bases for J; bases not matched to a gene: 4. CDR3 length: 15 residues. The CDR3: CASSWGGQGNSPLHF. The CDR3 coding sequence is TGTGCCAGCAGCTGGGGGGGACAGGGGAATTCACCCCTCCACTTT.

This clone has ten or more counts. The identical CDR3 is also encoded by other nucleotide sequences in the sample. The chain uses TRBV5-4 and TRBJ1-1; D call uncertain. Germline V gene data show CDR1 as SGHNT and CDR2 as YYREEE (reference sequence). Trimming took off 0 bases at V and 2 bases at J, with 5 bases between the two ends. The CDR3 sequence is 13 residues long. The CDR3 nucleotides read TGTGCCAGCAGCTTGGACAGAAACACTGAAGCTTTCTTT. Protein product: CASSLDRNTEAFF.

CDR3 nucleotides: TGTGCCTGGAGTGGTACTTTCTATGGCTACACCTTC. It yields the protein CAWSGTFYGYTF. The chain links TRBV30 to TRBJ1-2; D is uncertain. CDR3 length equals 12 residues. CDR1 and CDR2 (germline): GTSNPN, SVGIG (reference sequence). V dropped 1 base and J dropped 4 bases, with 7 bases sitting between them.

The chain recombines TRBV10-1 with TRBJ2-6; TRBD1 matches at 8 bases. Germline CDR1 reads WNHNN; CDR2 reads SYGVQD (reference sequence). V shed 8 bases, J shed 0 bases, and the junction held 3 bases outside the gene matches. This CDR3 has 15 amino acids. The CDR3 DNA is TGCGCCAGCGGAACAGGGGGCTCTGGGGCCAACGTCCTGACTTTC. It translates to CASGTGGSGANVLTF.

V gene TRBV6-5 combines with J gene TRBJ1-4; 8 nucleotides agree with TRBD1. In germline, CDR1 is MNHEY, CDR2 SVGAGI. V lost 0 bases, J lost 8 bases, and 8 bases stayed unmatched. This CDR3 region has 16 residues. In DNA form, the CDR3 reads TGTGCCAGCAGTTACTCGGGGGACAGGTTAGGAGAAAAACTGTTTTTT. Translating gives CASSYSGDRLGEKLFF.

V and J are TRBV19 and TRBJ1-2; possible D gene TRBD1, 5 bases. CDR3 length: 12 amino acids. Germline V lookup: CDR1 LNHDA, CDR2 SQIVND (reference sequence). Trimming took 5 bases from V and 2 from J, leaving 6 bases between them. The CDR3 spells CASSGQNYGYTF. The DNA for the CDR3 is TGTGCCAGTAGTGGACAAAACTATGGCTACACCTTC.

CDR3 DNA sequence: TGTGCCAGCAGTTTATTGAGGGTCAGCTCCTACGAGCAGTACTTC. Amino acid sequence: CASSLLRVSSYEQYF. The chain combines TRBV28 with TRBJ2-7; weak D call: TRBD2 (5 bases). Germline assignment: CDR1 MDHEN and CDR2 SYDVKM. There are 15 residues in the CDR3. V lost 1 base and J 0 bases, leaving 10 bases between the germline ends. Using reference TRBV28 and TRBJ2-7 for the parts outside the CDR3, the full variable domain is DVKVTQSSRYLVKRTGEKVFLECVQDMDHENMFWYRQDPGLGLRLIYFSYDVKMKEKGDIPEGYSVSREKKERFSLILESASTNQTSMYLCASSLLRVSSYEQYFGPGTRLTVT.

The chain couples TRBV19 to TRBJ1-2; 8 nucleotides match TRBD1. V lost 5 bases and J lost 7; bases outside the gene matches: 15. The CDR3 consists of 16 residues. The germline CDR1 and CDR2 sequences are LNHDA and SQIVND (reference sequence). The CDR3 loop reads CASSHQGATGLGGYTF. Here the CDR3 DNA reads TGTGCCAGTAGTCACCAGGGGGCTACAGGGCTCGGTGGCTACACCTTC. Based on the CDR3 plus reference TRBV19 and TRBJ1-2, the full variable domain is DGGITQSPKYLFRKEGQNVTLSCEQNLNHDAMYWYRQDPGQGLRLIYYSQIVNDFQKGDIAEGYSVSREKKESFPLTVTSAQKNPTAFYLCASSHQGATGLGGYTFGSGTRLTVV.

V gene TRBV7-3 combines with J gene TRBJ2-1, with 7 bases aligning to TRBD2. The CDR3 is made up of 15 amino acids. V was pared by 4 bases and J by 7 bases, with 10 bases of the junction left unmatched. Looked up from germline, CDR1 is SGHTA and CDR2 is FQGTGA. CDR3 in amino acids: CASSWLGGSSNEQFF. DNA for the CDR3: TGTGCCAGCAGCTGGCTGGGCGGGAGTAGTAATGAGCAGTTCTTC.

The CDR3 region has the DNA TGTGCCAGCAGCCCTGGAAGCGGGAGGGGGAATGAGCAGTTCTTC. Translating gives CASSPGSGRGNEQFF. V and J are TRBV6-6 and TRBJ2-1; TRBD2 matches at 10 bases. Germline assignment: CDR1 MNHNY and CDR2 SVGAGI (reference sequence). The CDR3 has 15 amino acids. The V and J ends lost 6 bases and 7 bases, in that order; junction bases with no gene match: 9.

This rearrangement joins TRBV2 to TRBJ1-1, with 7 positions matching TRBD1. Germline V CDR1 and CDR2: SNHLY, FYNNEI. The CDR3 extends over 15 amino acids. V gave up 8 bases and J gave up 1 base; unmatched junction bases: 10. The CDR3 loop is CASGKGQVTNTEAFF. For the CDR3, the DNA is TGTGCCAGCGGTAAAGGACAGGTGACGAACACTGAAGCTTTCTTT.

Notes on this clone: No conserved phenylalanine or tryptophan is present at the end of the CDR3, so a read error is the likely explanation. The J gene is TRBJ1-2, the V gene TRBV28, with 8 bases fitting TRBD1. The germline gives CDR1 MDHEN, CDR2 SYDVKM. The V segment lost 6 bases and the J segment 0 bases; nucleotides outside the gene matches: 12. The CDR3 is 17 amino acids. The CDR3 region is CASSLSGWTGPNYGYTS. The DNA for the CDR3 is TGTGCCAGCAGCCTCTCAGGGTGGACAGGGCCTAACTATGGCTACACCTCC.

The CDR3, as DNA: TGTGCCAGCAGCTCCCGGGATCCAGCGGCGCCCTACGAGCAGTACTTC. Its translation is CASSSRDPAAPYEQYF. The chain couples TRBV7-9 to TRBJ2-7, with a possible D match to TRBD2 (5 bases). CDR1 SEHNR and CDR2 FQNEAQ come from the germline V gene (reference sequence). The CDR3 runs 16 residues. The V gene lost 4 bases and the J gene lost 2 bases, with 18 bases spanning the gap. The full variable domain, its missing parts supplied by reference TRBV7-9 and TRBJ2-7, is DTGVSQNPRHKITKRGQNVTFRCDPISEHNRLYWYRQTLGQGPEFLTYFQNEAQLEKSRLLSDRFSAERPKGSFSTLEIQRTEQGDSAMYLCASSSRDPAAPYEQYFGPGTRLTVT.

The sample holds a few counts of this clone. This chain joins TRBV7-6 and TRBJ1-1; the match to TRBD1 covers 9 bases. Germline trimming cut 0 bases from V and 7 bases from J; bases unmatched to any gene: 0. This CDR3 spans 13 amino acids. Germline CDR1 SGHVS, CDR2 FNYEAQ. CDR3 nucleotides: TGTGCCAGCAGCTTAGCGACAGGGGGTGAAGCTTTCTTT. It encodes CASSLATGGEAFF.

The V gene is TRBV19, the J gene TRBJ1-2; TRBD1 matches at 8 bases. V shed 6 bases, J shed 11 bases, and the junction held 11 bases outside the gene matches. CDR1 LNHDA and CDR2 SQIVND come from the germline V gene (reference sequence). The CDR3 consists of 13 residues. CDR3: CASSPGQVLVYTF. The CDR3, as DNA: TGTGCCAGTAGCCCGGGACAGGTTCTAGTGTACACCTTC.

This sequence joins TRBV7-8 and TRBJ1-4; D not certain. Germline V gene sequence: CDR1 SGHVS, CDR2 FQNEAQ. V lost 3 bases, J lost 5 bases, and 10 bases lay in between. CDR3 size: 14 residues. The CDR3 region has the DNA TGTGCCAGCAGCTTTCTTTCTTCCAATGAAAAACTGTTTTTT. It encodes CASSFLSSNEKLFF. Using reference TRBV7-8 and TRBJ1-4 for the parts outside the CDR3, the full variable domain is GAGVSQSPRYKVAKRGQDVALRCDPISGHVSLFWYQQALGQGPEFLTYFQNEAQLDKSGLPSDRFFAERPEGSVSTLKIQRTQQEDSAVYLCASSFLSSNEKLFFGSGTQLSVL.